A single T cell receptor beta chain is shown here with its context. This clone appeared a single time. It has no known antigen specificity. No much larger clone is present one base from it, and per-base qualities are unavailable. This specimen comes from a study of blood T cell repertoires in COVID-19 (dated by TCRdb to about 2020). Regarding the complete study: Collaborator samples came from the United States, Italy and Spain and covered acute and convalescent phases of COVID-19. The prospective study material was composed of cDNA or gDNA derived from T cells, B-cell-depleted T cells, or PBMCs. The dataset comprised deeply sampled blood TCRbeta repertoires from subjects exposed to, actively infected with, or recovered from COVID-19. The repertoires were made available in a free public database intended to serve as a resource for research on the immune response to SARS-CoV-2. The samples were drawn from the first 160 participants of the ongoing ImmuneRACE study and from over a thousand subjects provided by 6 global collaborators. Sample metadata almost always included a de-identified subject ID, COVID-19 status, age in years and sex. Where HLA class I and class II types were available, the types were taken from metadata supplied by the sample provider, not from assay-based typing.

The collaborating institutions used their own protocols to collect whole blood in K2EDTA tubes. For TCRbeta analysis, collaborators shipped samples in one of three forms: frozen whole blood, isolated PBMCs, or DNA extracted from either of those sample types. Study-level results and caveats: How much clinical and demographic metadata was included differed by source and by participant, and the metadata was provided uncurated.

TCRbeta CDR3 regions were amplified from genomic DNA by means of the immunoSEQ Assay, a bias-controlled multiplex PCR. In the authors' own workflow: Within the assay, amplification of reference gene primers was used to estimate how many nucleated cells each sample contained. To quantify the absolute abundance of each unique TCRbeta CDR3 rearrangement, sequence reads were collapsed and filtered. For each sample, productive Simpson clonality was calculated as the square root of Simpson's diversity index across productive rearrangements. What TCRdb holds here is the immuneACCESS table cut down to in-frame rearrangements. Part of the clones is not present; checked against another copy, under half of the missing clones reflect an unresolved V gene, and the others are unexplained. V and J calls and clone size are those listed in that table; D and trimming were worked out from the DNA. Across this sample there are approximately 230,000 clones, with 70% to 90% seen only once. The ten biggest clones cover roughly 3% of the sample.

Sequences SGHTA (CDR1) and FQGNSA (CDR2) are obtained from the germline V gene. The V end loses 2 bases and the J end loses 4 bases, and a stretch of 27 bases separates them. From its cysteine to its phenylalanine, the CDR3 spans 19 amino acids. Of all the DNA, just the CDR3 is kept, 57 bases in frame from base 1. The TCR comes from a man aged 18 to 35 with active or convalescent COVID-19. The rearranged chain carries TRBV7-2 and TRBJ2-7; the D region possibly corresponds to TRBD1 (6 bases align). The sample comprised peripheral blood. The CDR3 here reads CASSLKAPAGATFKYEQYF. The base sequence is TGTGCCAGCAGCTTAAAGGCGCCGGCAGGGGCTACATTTAAATACGAGCAGTACTTC.